This passage covers 29 T cell receptor beta chains from one sample sequenced in a study of CD4 T cells in relation to SARS-CoV-2 and coronaviruses. For these receptors, no antigen is known. The table came from immunoSEQ multiplex PCR; TCRdb's copy has only in-frame clones and leaves some out. The table includes approximately 40,000 clones, about 80% detected once. The sample was memory CD4+ T cells from PBMCs, cultured in vitro. These receptors originate from an adult with COVID-19.

The chain couples TRBV7-2 to TRBJ2-5, with TRBD2 identical over 9 bases. V lost 1 base and J lost 5; bases outside the gene matches: 8. This CDR3 is built from 16 residues. Germline V gene data show CDR1 as SGHTA and CDR2 as FQGNSA. CDR3 sequence: CASSLGFSGSGETQYF. In DNA form, the CDR3 reads TGTGCCAGCAGCTTAGGGTTTAGCGGGAGTGGGGAGACCCAGTACTTC.

The chain carries TRBV6-1 and TRBJ1-6, with D possibly being TRBD1 (5 bases). The CDR3 has 18 residues. The V and J ends lost 2 bases and 0 bases respectively, with 14 bases between them. Looked up from germline, CDR1 is MNHNS and CDR2 is SASEGT. CDR3 DNA: TGTGCCAGCAGTGAATTTGTGGCGAGGGGCTCCTATAATTCACCCCTCCACTTT. It yields the protein CASSEFVARGSYNSPLHF.

The chain links TRBV7-3 to TRBJ2-3; no definite D call. The length of the CDR3 is 18 residues. In germline, CDR1 is SGHTA, CDR2 FQGTGA. The V and J ends lost 5 bases and 0 bases respectively, with 21 bases between them. CDR3 bases: TGTGCCAGCAGCCCCAAGCCCTACCCTGGATCTAGCACAGATACGCAGTATTTT. Translated: CASSPKPYPGSSTDTQYF. The variable domain in full, completed from reference TRBV7-3 and TRBJ2-3, reads GAGVSQTPSNKVTEKGKYVELRCDPISGHTALYWYRQSLGQGPEFLIYFQGTGAADDSGLPNDRFFAVRPEGSVSTLKIQRTERGDSAVYLCASSPKPYPGSSTDTQYFGPGTRLTVL.

This chain links TRBV2 with TRBJ2-5; D is uncertain. Germline CDR1 is SNHLY and CDR2 is FYNNEI. V lost 7 bases to trimming and J lost 5 bases, with 11 bases between them. There are 12 residues in the CDR3. The CDR3 DNA is TGTGCCAGCACGGAGTGGGTCGAGACCCAGTACTTC. This translates into CASTEWVETQYF.

The chain uses TRBV7-9 and TRBJ2-1; 7 nucleotides line up with TRBD2. The V and J ends lost 2 bases and 5 bases, in that order; junction bases with no gene match: 3. CDR1 is SEHNR and CDR2 is FQNEAQ in the germline V gene (reference sequence). There are 14 residues in the CDR3. CDR3 loop: CASSLSLADNEQFF. Written as DNA, the CDR3 is TGTGCCAGCAGCTTAAGTCTAGCGGACAATGAGCAGTTCTTC.

DNA of the CDR3: TGTGCCAGCAGCCAAGATCCCGTAGGCTCCGAGCAGTACTTC. It yields the protein CASSQDPVGSEQYF. The chain joins TRBV3-1 (or the pseudogene TRBV3-2) to TRBJ2-7; D remains ambiguous. Germline CDR1 and CDR2: LGHDT and YNNKEL (reference sequence). The length of the CDR3 is 14 residues. V was clipped by 0 bases and J by 6 bases, with 12 bases between them.

The chain has TRBV3-1 (or the pseudogene TRBV3-2) and TRBJ1-3; no firm D call. The CDR3 runs to 15 residues. Between the trimmed V and J ends, which lost 2 bases and 0 bases, there was a span of 8 bases. Germline CDR1 and CDR2: LGHDT and YNNKEL (reference sequence). CDR3 protein: CASSQQAISGNTIYF. CDR3 coding DNA: TGTGCCAGCAGCCAACAGGCGATCTCTGGAAACACCATATATTTT.

This rearrangement joins TRBV30 to TRBJ2-3; D call uncertain. Trimming cost V 3 bases and J 2 bases, with 12 bases left between them. The CDR3 runs to 14 residues. The germline gives CDR1 GTSNPN, CDR2 SVGIG (reference sequence). DNA of the CDR3: TGTGCCTGGAGCGAAGGTCGGCCCACAGATACGCAGTATTTT. This translates into CAWSEGRPTDTQYF.

In its sample, this clone was seen a few times. The chain carries TRBV14 and TRBJ1-2, with no clear D. The V and J ends lost 1 base and 5 bases respectively, with 5 bases between them. Germline CDR1 reads SGHDN; CDR2 reads FVKESK. The CDR3 sequence is 12 residues long. Here the CDR3 DNA reads TGTGCCAGCAGCCAAGGAACGTATGGCTACACCTTC. Translation gives CASSQGTYGYTF.

The J gene is TRBJ2-4, the V gene TRBV28; 8 positions agree with TRBD2. V shed 2 bases and J 3 bases; nucleotides not matched to a gene: 12. The CDR3 covers 18 residues. CDR1 MDHEN and CDR2 SYDVKM come from the germline V gene. The CDR3 reads CASSLAGAGRGDKNIQYF. The CDR3 nucleotides read TGTGCCAGCAGTTTAGCCGGGGCCGGGAGGGGAGACAAAAACATTCAGTACTTC.

V gene TRBV6-5 combines with J gene TRBJ2-3, with a weak D call TRBD1 (6 bases). Trimming removed 6 bases at V and 0 bases at J, with 13 bases between. The CDR3 spans 15 residues. Germline CDR1 MNHEY, CDR2 SVGAGI. The CDR3 nucleotides are TGTGCCAGCAGCGACAGGTCCAAAAGCACAGATACGCAGTATTTT. Amino acids: CASSDRSKSTDTQYF.

The genes are TRBV12-3 or TRBV12-4 and TRBJ2-1; the match to TRBD2 covers 12 bases. CDR3 size: 12 residues. The V gene end was trimmed by 6 bases and the J gene end by 9 bases; junction bases not matched to a gene: 0. This CDR3 reads CASRLAGGEQFF. In DNA form, the CDR3 reads TGTGCCAGCAGACTAGCGGGAGGTGAGCAGTTCTTC.

This rearrangement joins TRBV6-5 to TRBJ1-2; weak D call: TRBD1 (5 bases). CDR3 size: 13 residues. The germline gives CDR1 MNHEY, CDR2 SVGAGI. The germline V and J ends were trimmed by 7 bases and 7 bases, with 16 bases remaining between them. The CDR3 region has the DNA TGTGCCAGCACCGACCGCAGGGACCCTGGCTACACCTTC. Protein: CASTDRRDPGYTF.

The rearrangement joins TRBV6-5 to TRBJ2-7, with D perhaps assigned TRBD1 or TRBD2 (5 bases each). The CDR3 is 13 amino acids. From germline, CDR1 is MNHEY and CDR2 SVGAGI. Trimming shortened V by 2 bases and J by 3 bases, and 8 bases separated the two germline ends. The CDR3 is CASSYGTDYEQYF. Here the CDR3 DNA reads TGTGCCAGCAGTTACGGGACGGACTACGAGCAGTACTTC.

The chain carries TRBV7-2 and TRBJ1-3; D unclear. Germline assignment: CDR1 SGHTA and CDR2 FQGNSA. The CDR3 spans 13 residues. V gave up 3 bases and J gave up 6 bases, with 9 bases separating them. Written as DNA, the CDR3 is TGTGCCAGCAGCTTTAGGAGGGAAAACACCATATATTTT. Its translation: CASSFRRENTIYF.

The chain combines TRBV15 with TRBJ1-2; a possible D gene is TRBD1 (6 bases). The CDR3 has 16 residues. V was cut by 8 bases and J by 4 bases, with 23 bases left in between. The germline gives CDR1 LNHNV, CDR2 YYDKDF (reference sequence). CDR3 protein: CATSEGLGGLGYGYTF. In nucleotides, the CDR3 is TGTGCCACCTCGGAAGGCCTGGGGGGGCTAGGCTATGGCTACACCTTC.

The chain combines TRBV6-2 or TRBV6-3 with TRBJ2-4, with unresolved D. Looked up from germline, CDR1 is MNHEY and CDR2 is SVGEGT. The germline V and J ends were trimmed by 2 bases and 0 bases, with 5 bases remaining between them. The CDR3 has 14 residues. The CDR3: CASSYGLAKNIQYF. CDR3 DNA: TGTGCCAGCAGTTACGGGTTAGCCAAAAACATTCAGTACTTC.

The rearrangement joins TRBV18 to TRBJ2-7, with D hard to call. The ends were cut back, 0 bases at V and 0 bases at J, with 12 bases in the middle. CDR1 and CDR2 (germline): KGHSH, LQKENI. The CDR3 runs 16 residues. The CDR3 sequence is CASSPPAVTVSYEQYF. In DNA form, the CDR3 reads TGTGCCAGCTCACCACCGGCCGTCACAGTCTCCTACGAGCAGTACTTC.

The J gene is TRBJ2-1, the V gene TRBV19; 10 positions match TRBD2. The CDR3 extends over 17 amino acids. Germline V lookup: CDR1 LNHDA, CDR2 SQIVND (reference sequence). With 4 bases clipped from V and 3 bases from J, the junction kept 9 bases outside the gene matches. Here the CDR3 DNA reads TGTGCCAGTAGTAAGAATAGCGGGAGGCCCTTCTACAATGAGCAGTTCTTC. It codes for CASSKNSGRPFYNEQFF.

This clone has just one count. V is TRBV5-5 and J is TRBJ2-3; TRBD1 or TRBD2 may be the D gene (5 bases each). CDR3 size: 16 residues. V lost 3 bases to trimming and J lost 2 bases, with 16 bases between them. Germline V gene sequence: CDR1 SGHKS, CDR2 YYEKEE (reference sequence). The CDR3 region is CASSYSWGSLTDTQYF. The CDR3 DNA is TGTGCCAGCAGCTACTCCTGGGGGTCCCTCACAGATACGCAGTATTTT. The full variable domain, with the rest looked up from reference TRBV5-5 and TRBJ2-3, is DAGVTQSPTHLIKTRGQQVTLRCSPISGHKSVSWYQQVLGQGPQFIFQYYEKEERGRGNFPDRFSARQFPNYSSELNVNALLLGDSALYLCASSYSWGSLTDTQYFGPGTRLTVL.

The chain is built from TRBV6-6 and TRBJ1-5; TRBD1 matches at 7 bases. CDR1 and CDR2 (germline): MNHNY, SVGAGI (reference sequence). V shed 6 bases, J shed 3 bases, and the junction held 2 bases outside the gene matches. This CDR3 contains 13 residues. CDR3 residues: CASSGTDNQPQHF. Written as DNA, the CDR3 is TGTGCCAGCAGCGGGACAGACAATCAGCCCCAGCATTTT.

In regard to this clone: An end of the junction differs from the germline gene, which may be a read error. The CDR3 coding sequence is TGTGCCGCCAGGATGGCGGGAGCTAACAATGAGCAGTTCTTC. Encoded protein: CAARMAGANNEQFF. The chain employs TRBV15 and TRBJ2-1, with 7 bases aligning to TRBD2. Germline V gene sequence: CDR1 LNHNV, CDR2 YYDKDF (reference sequence). The CDR3 contains 14 residues.

The V call is TRBV6-5, the J call TRBJ2-5; D may correspond to TRBD1 or TRBD2 (5 bases each). The germline CDR1 and CDR2 sequences are MNHEY and SVGAGI. The CDR3 length is 12 residues. Trimming took 6 bases from V and 5 from J, leaving 10 bases between them. CDR3 bases: TGTGCCAGCAGGGGGGTTGGGGAGACCCAGTACTTC. It is translated as CASRGVGETQYF.

In its sample, this clone was seen a few times. The rearrangement uses TRBV11-3 and TRBJ1-1, with D unresolved. The germline CDR1 and CDR2 sequences are SGHNT and YENEEA. V was clipped by 5 bases and J by 2 bases, with 6 bases between them. CDR3 length equals 12 residues. The CDR3 DNA reads as TGTGCCAGCAGCGGACGTAACACTGAAGCTTTCTTT. This translates into CASSGRNTEAFF.

V usage is TRBV5-4 and J usage is TRBJ1-2; D ambiguous. The V and J ends lost 0 bases and 7 bases respectively, with 10 bases between them. The length of the CDR3 is 13 residues. Looked up from germline, CDR1 is SGHNT and CDR2 is YYREEE (reference sequence). CDR3 protein: CASSLVGQAGYTF. Here the CDR3 DNA reads TGTGCCAGCAGCTTGGTCGGTCAGGCTGGCTACACCTTC.

This rearrangement joins TRBV27 to TRBJ2-5; TRBD2 aligns across 10 bases. The germline gives CDR1 MNHEY, CDR2 SMNVEV (reference sequence). The length of the CDR3 is 15 residues. V dropped 0 bases and J dropped 6; count of bases not matched to a gene: 4. This CDR3 reads CASSLSAGGWKTQYF. In DNA, the CDR3 is TGTGCCAGCAGTTTATCAGCGGGAGGGTGGAAGACCCAGTACTTC.

The chain is built from TRBV7-9 and TRBJ2-3; 9 nucleotides match TRBD2. The germline V gene encodes CDR1 SEHNR and CDR2 FQNEAQ (reference sequence). The CDR3 is made up of 18 amino acids. The junction had 11 bases not matched to a gene; V was cut back by 0 bases and J by 4 bases. The CDR3 DNA reads as TGTGCCAGCAGCTTAGCGATATATGCGGGAGGGCAATCAGATACGCAGTATTTT. Amino acids: CASSLAIYAGGQSDTQYF.

The chain joins TRBV7-2 to TRBJ2-3; 8 bases match TRBD2. The trim removed 1 base at V and 3 bases at J, leaving 9 bases unmatched. The CDR3 length is 17 residues. Germline CDR1 and CDR2: SGHTA and FQGNSA. In DNA, the CDR3 is TGTGCCAGCAGCTTAGTAGGGGACGGGAGGGAGACAGATACGCAGTATTTT. Amino acids: CASSLVGDGRETDTQYF.

On this clone: This sample also contains other DNA sequences that code for the same CDR3. The chain recombines TRBV19 with TRBJ2-2, with D tentatively TRBD2 (6 bases). The CDR3 is made up of 15 amino acids. Trimming took 4 bases from V and 0 from J, leaving 9 bases between them. Germline values: CDR1 LNHDA, CDR2 SQIVND (reference sequence). CDR3 DNA: TGTGCCAGTAGTAAAGGCGGGGCGAACACCGGGGAGCTGTTTTTT. Amino acids: CASSKGGANTGELFF.